This TCR beta chain is from a study of OX40 agonist ivuxolimab in advanced cancers. Background on the study: Patients got intravenous ivuxolimab at 0.01 to 10 mg/kg every 2 weeks. Antecedent anti-PD-1, anti-PD-L1 or anti-CTLA-4 therapy was permissible, with roughly 36% having received some. Findings and limits, study-wide: The study found that CD8+ T cells averaged more expanded clones than CD4+.

Germline V gene lookup returns CDR1 MNHNY and CDR2 SVGAGI (reference sequence). This CDR3 spans 13 amino acids. Some clones are missing from TCRdb's copy, which holds only in-frame ones; the method was immunoSEQ multiplex PCR. There are some 64,000 clones in the sample; less than 90% occur only once, and roughly 0.67% lies in the top ten. This clone has a single count. The antigen is unknown. A junction end diverges from the germline sequence, so it may reflect a read error. The TCR sequence derives from an adult with an advanced solid tumor such as melanoma, head and neck, liver or kidney cancer. This material consisted of CD4+ or CD8+ T cells sorted from blood, taken in a trial of the OX40 agonist ivuxolimab. This chain uses TRBV6-6 with TRBJ1-1, with TRBD1 as a possible D gene (5 bases). CDR3 loop: CASSYGGNAEAFF. The CDR3 DNA reads as TGTGCCAGCAGTTACGGGGGGAACGCTGAAGCTTTCTTT.